Each of the 21 T cell receptor beta chains below was sequenced from the same sample in a study of OX40 agonist ivuxolimab in advanced cancers. The library was obtained by the immunoSEQ multiplex PCR assay. As stored in TCRdb, this immuneACCESS dataset retains in-frame rearrangements with V and J assigned. A fraction of the clones does not appear; measured against another copy, unresolved V genes explain less than half of the discrepancy, and the remainder lacks a known reason. The sample records approximately 41,000 clones, around 87% of which are singletons. 35% to 40% of the sample comes from the top ten. Sequencing used CD4+ or CD8+ T cells sorted from blood, obtained in a trial of the OX40 agonist ivuxolimab. The source of these receptors is an adult with an advanced solid tumor such as melanoma, head and neck, liver or kidney cancer.

The genes are TRBV7-9 and TRBJ2-5; a weak D match, TRBD1 (6 bases). CDR1 SEHNR and CDR2 FQNEAQ come from the germline V gene (reference sequence). Trimming shortened V by 11 bases and J by 1 base, and 14 bases separated the two germline ends. The CDR3 runs to 13 residues. CDR3 nucleotides: TGTGCCGGGGGCGATCCCCCCCAAGAGACCCAGTACTTC. Translated, it gives CAGGDPPQETQYF.

This clone was seen just once. J is TRBJ2-5 and V is TRBV30, with D unresolved. Trimming removed 3 bases at V and 2 bases at J, with 10 bases between. Germline-derived CDR1 and CDR2 are GTSNPN and SVGIG (reference sequence). CDR3 length: 13 amino acids. The DNA of the CDR3 is TGTGCCTGGAGGGGGAATGGGCAAGAGACCCAGTACTTC. Encoded protein: CAWRGNGQETQYF.

The chain uses TRBV18 and TRBJ2-1, with 7 bases identical to TRBD1. This CDR3 is built from 13 residues. Germline assignment: CDR1 KGHSH and CDR2 LQKENI. V lost 2 bases, J lost 7 bases, and 2 bases stayed unmatched. This chain's CDR3 is CASSPDRENEQFF. The CDR3 DNA sequence: TGTGCCAGCTCACCAGACAGGGAGAATGAGCAGTTCTTC.

The V call is TRBV6-5, the J call TRBJ2-2; D ambiguous. CDR1 and CDR2 from the germline V gene are MNHEY and SVGAGI. This CDR3 has 12 amino acids. With 8 bases removed from V and 1 base from J, the gap between germline ends came to 5 bases. The CDR3 DNA reads TGTGCCAGCTCTATGAACACCGGGGAGCTGTTTTTT. The encoded protein is CASSMNTGELFF.

The chain couples TRBV7-9 to TRBJ2-1; 12 bases are a match to TRBD2. Germline V gives CDR1 SEHNR, CDR2 FQNEAQ (reference sequence). J was trimmed by 15 bases and V by 5 bases; bases with no gene match: 17. CDR3 length equals 16 residues. The CDR3, as DNA: TGTGCCAGCAGCCCTACCCCACTAGCGGGGGGCCAAGCTGTGTTCTTC. It specifies CASSPTPLAGGQAVFF.

The chain joins TRBV28 to TRBJ2-3; 7 bases match TRBD1. J lost 9 bases, V lost 7 bases, and 13 bases had no gene match. CDR1 and CDR2 from the germline V gene are MDHEN and SYDVKM. The CDR3 is 14 residues long. The DNA for the CDR3 is TGTGCCAGCACCCCTGGGACAGTCCCCACAACGCAGTATTTT. This translates into CASTPGTVPTTQYF. The full variable domain, in which reference TRBV28 and TRBJ2-3 provide the parts outside the CDR3, is DVKVTQSSRYLVKRTGEKVFLECVQDMDHENMFWYRQDPGLGLRLIYFSYDVKMKEKGDIPEGYSVSREKKERFSLILESASTNQTSMYLCASTPGTVPTTQYFGPGTRLTVL.

The J gene is TRBJ2-5, the V gene TRBV6-6; possible D gene TRBD2, 6 bases. Looked up from germline, CDR1 is MNHNY and CDR2 is SVGAGI (reference sequence). The CDR3 totals 13 residues. V lost 6 bases and J 2 bases, leaving 10 bases between the germline ends. The CDR3 DNA sequence: TGTGCCAGCAGCCGGGACTTACAAGAGACCCAGTACTTC. This gives the protein CASSRDLQETQYF.

This clone came up once. This chain uses TRBV5-4 with TRBJ2-3; no clear D. From germline, CDR1 is SGHNT and CDR2 YYREEE (reference sequence). There are 14 residues in the CDR3. V was trimmed by 0 bases and J by 3 bases, leaving 8 bases between them. The chain's CDR3 is CASSLAFATDTQYF. CDR3 sequence (DNA): TGTGCCAGCAGCTTGGCCTTCGCGACAGATACGCAGTATTTT. The whole variable domain, remainder taken from reference TRBV5-4 and TRBJ2-3, is ETGVTQSPTHLIKTRGQQVTLRCSSQSGHNTVSWYQQALGQGPQFIFQYYREEENGRGNFPPRFSGLQFPNYSSELNVNALELDDSALYLCASSLAFATDTQYFGPGTRLTVL.

In nucleotides, the CDR3 is TGCGCCAGCAGCCAATTCCTGGAGCGGAACAATGAGCAGTTCTTC. Translating gives CASSQFLERNNEQFF. V is TRBV4-1 and J is TRBJ2-1; TRBD2 might be the D (5 bases). This CDR3 comprises 15 residues. V was pared by 2 bases and J by 5 bases, with 13 bases between. Germline V gives CDR1 MGHRA, CDR2 YSYEKL.

This sequence joins TRBV7-8 and TRBJ2-3, with unresolved D. V was trimmed by 5 bases and J by 1 base, leaving 10 bases between them. Germline assignment: CDR1 SGHVS and CDR2 FQNEAQ. The CDR3 runs 14 residues. The CDR3, as DNA: TGTGCCAGCAGCACAGAGGCGGGCACAGATACGCAGTATTTT. This codes for CASSTEAGTDTQYF.

The chain has TRBV11-3 and TRBJ2-3; no definite D call. The CDR3 sequence is 13 residues long. Per germline, CDR1 SGHNT and CDR2 YENEEA. The V end was cut by 5 bases, the J end by 1 base, with 7 bases between. In DNA form, the CDR3 reads TGTGCCAGCAGCGCTGGAGGCACAGATACGCAGTATTTT. Residues: CASSAGGTDTQYF.

The chain carries TRBV2 and TRBJ1-5; D possibly corresponds to TRBD1 (6 bases). V gave up 6 bases and J gave up 7 bases, with 13 bases separating them. Per germline, CDR1 SNHLY and CDR2 FYNNEI. The CDR3 loop spans 13 amino acids. DNA of the CDR3: TGTGCCAGCAGCACGGGGGGGCGGCAGCCCCAGCATTTT. This codes for CASSTGGRQPQHF.

This chain uses TRBV7-9 with TRBJ2-3, with TRBD2 matching over 11 bases. Germline CDR1 and CDR2: SEHNR and FQNEAQ (reference sequence). CDR3 length: 16 residues. V lost 4 bases, J lost 5 bases, and 8 bases stayed unmatched. Here the CDR3 reads CASSSLAGGQVDTQYF. The CDR3 DNA reads TGTGCCAGCAGCTCCCTAGCGGGAGGCCAGGTAGATACGCAGTATTTT.

A remark on this clone: This CDR3 is also generated by other DNA sequences in the sample. The V gene is TRBV6-1, the J gene TRBJ1-2, with D hard to call. The CDR3 contains 11 residues. Trimming pared 3 bases from V and 4 bases from J, leaving 3 bases between. The germline V gene has CDR1 MNHNS and CDR2 SASEGT. The CDR3 nucleotides read TGTGCCAGCAGTGAGGGCTATGGCTACACCTTC. Encoded protein: CASSEGYGYTF.

The chain couples TRBV9 to TRBJ2-1; 11 bases match TRBD2. V shed 4 bases and J 5 bases; nucleotides not matched to a gene: 5. The CDR3 loop spans 15 amino acids. Germline CDR1 is SGDLS and CDR2 is YYNGEE. The CDR3 sequence: CASSPLAGENNEQFF. DNA of the CDR3: TGTGCCAGCAGCCCACTAGCGGGAGAGAACAATGAGCAGTTCTTC.

The chain uses TRBV11-2 and TRBJ2-1; no clear D. Between the trimmed V and J ends, which lost 6 bases and 0 bases, there was a span of 12 bases. Per the germline V gene, CDR1 is SGHAT and CDR2 is FQNNGV. The CDR3 contains 15 residues. CDR3 in amino acids: CASSPTISSYNEQFF. The CDR3 nucleotides read TGTGCCAGCAGTCCGACGATCAGCTCCTACAATGAGCAGTTCTTC.

This clone was detected once. The chain joins TRBV2 to TRBJ2-7; 8 bases match TRBD1. The length of the CDR3 is 15 residues. The germline V gene encodes CDR1 SNHLY and CDR2 FYNNEI. J was trimmed by 2 bases and V by 7 bases; bases with no gene match: 10. The CDR3 is CASKQGASETYEQYF. CDR3 DNA: TGTGCCAGCAAGCAGGGGGCATCCGAAACCTACGAGCAGTACTTC.

The chain combines TRBV20-1 with TRBJ2-7; D gene unclear. This CDR3 is 11 amino acids long. The germline V and J ends were trimmed by 3 bases and 7 bases, with 10 bases remaining between them. Germline assignment: CDR1 DFQATT and CDR2 SNEGSKA (reference sequence). The CDR3: CSASSRGEQYF. The CDR3 DNA follows: TGCAGTGCTAGCAGTCGCGGAGAGCAGTACTTC.

The V call is TRBV7-3, the J call TRBJ1-1; no clear D. V was clipped by 6 bases and J by 1 base, with 9 bases between them. This CDR3 comprises 13 residues. From germline, CDR1 is SGHTA and CDR2 FQGTGA. The DNA for the CDR3 is TGTGCCAGCAGTCCCCAGGAGAACACTGAAGCTTTCTTT. This sequence encodes CASSPQENTEAFF.

This sequence joins TRBV18 and TRBJ1-1, with D tentatively TRBD1 (6 bases). The germline V gene has CDR1 KGHSH and CDR2 LQKENI. Trimming left V 6 bases short and J 3 bases short, with 11 bases between. The CDR3 is made up of 13 amino acids. The DNA of the CDR3 is TGTGCCAGCTCCTTTAACAGGGACACTGAAGCTTTCTTT. It encodes CASSFNRDTEAFF.

The J gene is TRBJ2-2, the V gene TRBV20-1; the D is unclear. Germline lookup yields CDR1 DFQATT and CDR2 SNEGSKA (reference sequence). This CDR3 has 11 residues. The V and J ends lost 3 bases and 7 bases respectively, with 6 bases between them. The CDR3 protein is CSASSDGELFF. CDR3 bases: TGCAGTGCTAGTTCGGACGGGGAGCTGTTTTTT.